Listed below are T cell receptor beta chains from one sample, sequenced in a study of T cells in Graves' hyperthyroidism and ophthalmopathy. Using its own MiXCR run on the multiplex PCR reads, TCRdb lists one record per CDR3 protein. The table lists a few hundred thousand distinct CDR3 sequences, 14% to 15% of them singletons. Input material: blood. All receptors derive from a woman aged 25 to 45 with Graves' hyperthyroidism. Each CDR3 is given with its conserved first and last residue. A D gene is named only where the DNA matches it firmly.

J gene,V gene,D gene,CDR3 length,CDR3 protein
TRBJ2-7,TRBV20-1,TRBD2,14,CSARDPAGAREQYF
TRBJ2-1,TRBV9,.,12,CASSVDSFEQFF
TRBJ2-5,TRBV28,TRBD2,14,CASSPSGEGKTQYF
TRBJ2-3,TRBV15,TRBD1,14,CATSKGQSTDTQYF
TRBJ2-2,TRBV6-9,.,17,CASSYNYREWDTGELFF
TRBJ2-3,TRBV5-5,.,14,CASSLGGFTDTQYF
TRBJ2-2,TRBV5-8,.,16,CASSPHRTLNTGELFF
TRBJ1-1,TRBV18,.,13,CASSPQGNTEAFF
TRBJ2-1,TRBV27,.,11,CASGRLDEQFF
TRBJ2-1,TRBV5-1,TRBD1,14,CASSLGQGAGEQFF
TRBJ1-1,TRBV5-1,TRBD1,15,CASSIGQGLNTEAFF
TRBJ2-6,TRBV5-1,.,17,CASSTFAGTSGANVLTF
TRBJ2-2,TRBV2,TRBD1,14,CASLGQGGAGELFF
TRBJ1-1,TRBV6-5,.,13,CASSYVGDTEAFF